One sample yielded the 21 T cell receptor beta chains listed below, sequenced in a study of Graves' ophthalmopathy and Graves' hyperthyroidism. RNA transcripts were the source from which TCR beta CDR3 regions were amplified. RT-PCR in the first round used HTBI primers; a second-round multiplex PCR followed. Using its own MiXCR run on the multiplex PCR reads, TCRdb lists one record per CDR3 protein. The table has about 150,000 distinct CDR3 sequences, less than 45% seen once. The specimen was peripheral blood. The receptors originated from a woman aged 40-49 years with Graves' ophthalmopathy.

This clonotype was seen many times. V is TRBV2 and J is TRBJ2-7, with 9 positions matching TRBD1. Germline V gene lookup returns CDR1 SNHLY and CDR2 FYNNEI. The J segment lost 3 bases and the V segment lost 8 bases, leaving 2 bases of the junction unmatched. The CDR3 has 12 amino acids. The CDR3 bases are TGTGCCAGCGGGACAGGGTACTACGAGCAGTACTTC. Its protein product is CASGTGYYEQYF.

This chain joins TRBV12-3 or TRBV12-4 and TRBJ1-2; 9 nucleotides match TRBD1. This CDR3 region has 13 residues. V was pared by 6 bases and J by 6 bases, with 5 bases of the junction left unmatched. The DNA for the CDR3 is TGTGCCAGCAGGGTACAGGGGGCGGATGGCTACACCTTC. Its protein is CASRVQGADGYTF.

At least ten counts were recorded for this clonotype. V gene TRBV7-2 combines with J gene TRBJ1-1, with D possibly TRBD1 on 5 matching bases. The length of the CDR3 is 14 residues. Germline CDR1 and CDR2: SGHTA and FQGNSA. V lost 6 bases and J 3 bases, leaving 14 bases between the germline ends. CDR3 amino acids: CASRLGTEYTEAFF. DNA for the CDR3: TGTGCCAGCAGACTAGGGACGGAATACACTGAAGCTTTCTTT.

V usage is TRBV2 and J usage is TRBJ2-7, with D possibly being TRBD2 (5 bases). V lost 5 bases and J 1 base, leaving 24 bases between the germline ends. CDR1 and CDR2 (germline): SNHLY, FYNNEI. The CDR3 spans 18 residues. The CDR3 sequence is CASSSPGNYGEPSYEQYF. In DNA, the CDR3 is TGTGCCAGCAGTTCCCCAGGAAATTACGGGGAGCCATCCTACGAGCAGTACTTC.

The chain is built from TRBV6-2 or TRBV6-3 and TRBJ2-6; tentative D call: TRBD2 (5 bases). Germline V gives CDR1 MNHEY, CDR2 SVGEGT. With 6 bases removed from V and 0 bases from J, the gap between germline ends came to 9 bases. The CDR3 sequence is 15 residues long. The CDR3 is CASRFGGSGANVLTF. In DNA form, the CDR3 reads TGTGCCAGCAGGTTCGGAGGCTCTGGGGCCAACGTCCTGACTTTC.

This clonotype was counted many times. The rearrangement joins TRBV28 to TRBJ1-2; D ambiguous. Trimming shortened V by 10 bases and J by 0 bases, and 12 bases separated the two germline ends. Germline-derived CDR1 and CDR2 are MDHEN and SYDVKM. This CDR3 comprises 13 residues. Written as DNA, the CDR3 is TGTGCCATCACGTGGACTCCTAACTATGGCTACACCTTC. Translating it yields CAITWTPNYGYTF.

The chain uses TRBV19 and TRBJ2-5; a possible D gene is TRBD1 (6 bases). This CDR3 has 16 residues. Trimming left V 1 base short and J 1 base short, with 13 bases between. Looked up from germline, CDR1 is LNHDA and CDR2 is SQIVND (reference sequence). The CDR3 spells CASSIALDRIQETQYF. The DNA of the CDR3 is TGTGCCAGTAGTATAGCCCTCGACAGGATCCAAGAGACCCAGTACTTC.

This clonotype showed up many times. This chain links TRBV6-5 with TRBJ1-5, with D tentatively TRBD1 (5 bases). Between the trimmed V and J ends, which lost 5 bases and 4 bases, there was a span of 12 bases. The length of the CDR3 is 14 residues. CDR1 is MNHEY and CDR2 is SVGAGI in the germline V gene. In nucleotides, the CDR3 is TGTGCCAGCAGTCCAGTGGGGGGGAATCAGCCCCAGCATTTT. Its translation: CASSPVGGNQPQHF.

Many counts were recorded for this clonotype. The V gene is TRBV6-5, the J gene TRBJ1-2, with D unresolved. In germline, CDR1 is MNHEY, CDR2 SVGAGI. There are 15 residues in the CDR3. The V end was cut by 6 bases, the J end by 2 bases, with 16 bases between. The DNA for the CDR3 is TGTGCCAGCAGACCCACAGAATCGGGGAACTATGGCTACACCTTC. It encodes CASRPTESGNYGYTF.

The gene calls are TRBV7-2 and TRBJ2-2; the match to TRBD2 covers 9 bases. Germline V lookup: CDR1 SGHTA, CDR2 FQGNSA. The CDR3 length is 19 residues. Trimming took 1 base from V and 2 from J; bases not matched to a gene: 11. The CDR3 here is CASSLGSGTSHVNTGELFF. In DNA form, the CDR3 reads TGTGCCAGCAGCTTAGGCTCCGGGACTAGCCACGTAAACACCGGGGAGCTGTTTTTT.

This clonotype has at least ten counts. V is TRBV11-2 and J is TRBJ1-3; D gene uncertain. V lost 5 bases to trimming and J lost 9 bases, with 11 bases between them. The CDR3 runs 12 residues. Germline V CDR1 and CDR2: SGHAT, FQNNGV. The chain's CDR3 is CASSPGGSTIYF. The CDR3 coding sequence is TGTGCCAGCAGCCCCGGAGGGAGCACCATATATTTT.

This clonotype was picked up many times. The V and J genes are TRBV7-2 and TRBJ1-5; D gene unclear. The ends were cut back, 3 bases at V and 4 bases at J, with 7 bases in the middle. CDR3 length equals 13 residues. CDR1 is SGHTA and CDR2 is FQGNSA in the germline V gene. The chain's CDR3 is CASSFDLNQPQHF. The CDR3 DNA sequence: TGTGCCAGCAGCTTCGATCTTAATCAGCCCCAGCATTTT.

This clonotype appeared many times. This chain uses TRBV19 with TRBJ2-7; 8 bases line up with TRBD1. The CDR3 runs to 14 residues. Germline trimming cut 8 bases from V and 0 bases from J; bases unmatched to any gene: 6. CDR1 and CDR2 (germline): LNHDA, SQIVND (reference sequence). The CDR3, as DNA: TGTGCCAGTCGACAGGACAGGGCCTCCTACGAGCAGTACTTC. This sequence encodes CASRQDRASYEQYF.

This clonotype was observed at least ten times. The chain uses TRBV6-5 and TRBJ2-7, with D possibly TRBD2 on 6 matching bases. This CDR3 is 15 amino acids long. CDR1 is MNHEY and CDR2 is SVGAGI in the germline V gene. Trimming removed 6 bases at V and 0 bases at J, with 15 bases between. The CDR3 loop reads CASRTGTANSYEQYF. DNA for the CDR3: TGTGCCAGCAGAACCGGGACTGCCAACTCCTACGAGCAGTACTTC.

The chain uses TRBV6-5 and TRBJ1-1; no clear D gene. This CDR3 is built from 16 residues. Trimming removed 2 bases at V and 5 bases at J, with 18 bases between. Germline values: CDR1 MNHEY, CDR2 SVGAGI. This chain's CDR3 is CASSYGWTAIRTEAFF. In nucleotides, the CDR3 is TGTGCCAGCAGTTACGGGTGGACCGCAATTAGAACTGAAGCTTTCTTT.

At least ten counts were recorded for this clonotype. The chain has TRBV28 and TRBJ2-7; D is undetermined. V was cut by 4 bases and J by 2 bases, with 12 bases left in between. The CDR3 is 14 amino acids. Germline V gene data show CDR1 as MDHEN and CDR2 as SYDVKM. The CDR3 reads CASSYETPPYEQYF. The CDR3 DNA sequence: TGTGCCAGCAGTTATGAGACGCCACCCTACGAGCAGTACTTC.

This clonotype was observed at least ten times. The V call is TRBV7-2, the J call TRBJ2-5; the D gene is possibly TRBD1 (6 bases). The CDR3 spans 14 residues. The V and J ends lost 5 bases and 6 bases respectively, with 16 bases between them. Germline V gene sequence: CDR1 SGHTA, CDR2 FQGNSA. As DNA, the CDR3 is TGTGCCAGCAGCCCTAGACAGGCTGAGAAGACCCAGTACTTC. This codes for CASSPRQAEKTQYF.

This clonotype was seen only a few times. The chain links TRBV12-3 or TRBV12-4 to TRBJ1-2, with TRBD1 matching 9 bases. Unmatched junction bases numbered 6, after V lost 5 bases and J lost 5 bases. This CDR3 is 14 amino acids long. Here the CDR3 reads CASSAYRGRYGYTF. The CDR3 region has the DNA TGTGCCAGCAGTGCCTACAGGGGGCGGTATGGCTACACCTTC.

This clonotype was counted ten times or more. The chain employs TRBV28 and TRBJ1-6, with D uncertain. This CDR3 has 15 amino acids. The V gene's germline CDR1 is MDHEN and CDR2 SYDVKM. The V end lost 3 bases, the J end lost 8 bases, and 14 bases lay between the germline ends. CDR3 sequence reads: CASSLPPFPYSPLHF. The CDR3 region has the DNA TGTGCCAGCAGTTTGCCCCCGTTCCCCTATTCACCCCTCCACTTT.

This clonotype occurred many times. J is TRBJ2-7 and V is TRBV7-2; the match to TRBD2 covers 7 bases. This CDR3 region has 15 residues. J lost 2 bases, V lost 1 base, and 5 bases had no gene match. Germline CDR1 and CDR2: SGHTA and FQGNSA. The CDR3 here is CASSLVSGNAYEQYF. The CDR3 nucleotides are TGTGCCAGCAGCTTAGTGAGCGGGAACGCCTACGAGCAGTACTTC.

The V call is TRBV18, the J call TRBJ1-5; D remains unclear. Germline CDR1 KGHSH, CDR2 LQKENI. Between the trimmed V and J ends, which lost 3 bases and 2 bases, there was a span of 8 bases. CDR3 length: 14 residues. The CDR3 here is CASSPVDGNQPQHF. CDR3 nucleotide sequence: TGTGCCAGCTCACCGGTCGACGGCAATCAGCCCCAGCATTTT.